This T cell receptor beta chain was obtained from a study of blood T cell repertoires in COVID-19. Study-wide context: Italy, Spain and the United States were the sources of the convalescent and acute COVID-19 samples. PBMCs, B-cell-depleted T cells, or T cells provided the cDNA or gDNA that made up the material.

In the authors' workflow: Nucleated cell counts were estimated from reference gene primer amplification. Sequencing was performed with immunoSEQ multiplex PCR; in TCRdb, only in-frame clones are kept and a portion is missing. The V and J calls and clone size were taken over from that table, and D and trimming were inferred from the DNA. The sample consists of about 180,000 clones, 80% to 90% of them appearing once. V was pared by 4 bases and J by 0 bases, with 13 bases between. This CDR3 spans 17 amino acids. The germline V gene encodes CDR1 MDHEN and CDR2 SYDVKM. The sample was peripheral blood. The receptor was isolated from a man aged 35-49 years with active or convalescent COVID-19. The chain joins TRBV28 to TRBJ1-6; the D is unclear. CDR3: CASSSRVGSSYNSPLHF. The CDR3 DNA follows: TGTGCCAGCAGTTCCCGGGTCGGGAGCTCCTATAATTCACCCCTCCACTTT.